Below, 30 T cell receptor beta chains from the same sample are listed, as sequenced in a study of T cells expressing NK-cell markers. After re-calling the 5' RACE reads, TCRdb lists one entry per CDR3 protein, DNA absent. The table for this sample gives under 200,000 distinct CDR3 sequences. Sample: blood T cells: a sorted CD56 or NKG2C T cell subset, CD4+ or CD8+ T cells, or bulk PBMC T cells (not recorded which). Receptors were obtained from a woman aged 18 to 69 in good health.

This CDR3 reads CASSLGGANQETQYF. The rearrangement uses TRBV12-3 or TRBV12-4 and TRBJ2-5; there is no DNA to check the TCRdb D call of TRBD1. The CDR3 runs 15 residues.

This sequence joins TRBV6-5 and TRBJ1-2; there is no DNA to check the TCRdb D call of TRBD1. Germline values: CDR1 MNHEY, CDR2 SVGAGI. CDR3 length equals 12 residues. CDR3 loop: CASSRDRYGYTF.

The CDR3 here is CASSSLAGGEQYF. The rearrangement joins TRBV7-2 to TRBJ2-7; the TRBD2 assignment by TCRdb is unverifiable without DNA. Germline-derived CDR1 and CDR2 are SGHTA and FQGNSA. This CDR3 has 13 residues.

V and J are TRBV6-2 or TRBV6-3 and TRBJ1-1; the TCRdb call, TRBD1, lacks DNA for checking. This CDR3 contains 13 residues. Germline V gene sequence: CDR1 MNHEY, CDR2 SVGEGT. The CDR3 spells CASGGHQNTEAFF.

CDR3 residues: CASSQGGATDYEQYF. This chain joins TRBV4-2 and TRBJ2-7; TCRdb's D call of TRBD1 is untestable without DNA. The germline gives CDR1 LGHNA, CDR2 YNFKEQ. CDR3 length: 15 amino acids.

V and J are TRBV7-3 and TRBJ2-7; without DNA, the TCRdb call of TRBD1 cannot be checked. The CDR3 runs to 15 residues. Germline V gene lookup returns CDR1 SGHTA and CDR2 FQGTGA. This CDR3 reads CASSPHGTGNPQQYF.

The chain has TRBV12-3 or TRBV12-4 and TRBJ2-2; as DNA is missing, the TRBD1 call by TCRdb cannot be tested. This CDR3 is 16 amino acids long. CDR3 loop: CASSFAGTDITGELFF.

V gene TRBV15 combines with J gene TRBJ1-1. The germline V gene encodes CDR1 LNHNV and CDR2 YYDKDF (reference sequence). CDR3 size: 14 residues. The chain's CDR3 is CATSRDLGSTEAFF.

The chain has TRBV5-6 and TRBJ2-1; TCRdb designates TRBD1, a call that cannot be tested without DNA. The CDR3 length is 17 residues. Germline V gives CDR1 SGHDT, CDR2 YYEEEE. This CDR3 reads CASSLPPPGPGGNEQFF.

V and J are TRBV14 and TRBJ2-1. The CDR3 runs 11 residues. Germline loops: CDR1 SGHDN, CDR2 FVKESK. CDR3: CASSQVYEQFF.

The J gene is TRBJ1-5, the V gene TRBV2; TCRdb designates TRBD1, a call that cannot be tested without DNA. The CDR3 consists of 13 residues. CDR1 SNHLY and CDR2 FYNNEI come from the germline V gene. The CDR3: CASNQGLDQPQHF. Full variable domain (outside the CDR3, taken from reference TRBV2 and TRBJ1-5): EPEVTQTPSHQVTQMGQEVILRCVPISNHLYFYWYRQILGQKVEFLVSFYNNEISEKSEIFDDQFSVERPDGSNFTLKIRSTKLEDSAMYFCASNQGLDQPQHFGDGTRLSIL.

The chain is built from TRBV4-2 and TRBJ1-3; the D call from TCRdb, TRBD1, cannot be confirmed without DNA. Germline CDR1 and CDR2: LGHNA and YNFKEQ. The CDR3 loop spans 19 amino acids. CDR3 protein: CASSQVARDRARSGNTIYF.

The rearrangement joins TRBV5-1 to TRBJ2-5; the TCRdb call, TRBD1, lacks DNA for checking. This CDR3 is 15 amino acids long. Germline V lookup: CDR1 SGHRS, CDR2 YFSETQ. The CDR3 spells CASSPTEGGRETQYF.

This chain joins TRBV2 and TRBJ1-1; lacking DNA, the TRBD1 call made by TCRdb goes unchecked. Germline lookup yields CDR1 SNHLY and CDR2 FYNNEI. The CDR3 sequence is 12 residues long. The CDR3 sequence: CASRREGQKAFF.

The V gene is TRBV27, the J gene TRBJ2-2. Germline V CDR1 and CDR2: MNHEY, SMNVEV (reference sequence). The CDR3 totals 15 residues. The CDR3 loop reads CASRIQIGAVGELFF.

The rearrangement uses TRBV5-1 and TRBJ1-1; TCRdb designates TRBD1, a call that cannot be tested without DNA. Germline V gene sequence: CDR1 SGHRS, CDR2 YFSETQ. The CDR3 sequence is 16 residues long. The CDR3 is CASSQSPPGVGTEAFF.

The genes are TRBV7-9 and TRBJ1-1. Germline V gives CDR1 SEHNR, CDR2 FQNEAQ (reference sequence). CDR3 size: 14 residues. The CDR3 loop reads CASSTSADNTEALF.

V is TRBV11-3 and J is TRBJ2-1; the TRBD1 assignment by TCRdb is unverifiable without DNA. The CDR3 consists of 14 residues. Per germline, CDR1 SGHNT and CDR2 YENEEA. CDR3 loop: CASSLDGTNNEQFF.

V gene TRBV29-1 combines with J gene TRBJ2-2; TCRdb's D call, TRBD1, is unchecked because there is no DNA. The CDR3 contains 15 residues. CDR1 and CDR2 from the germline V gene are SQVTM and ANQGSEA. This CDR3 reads CSGIRGTGDTGELFF.

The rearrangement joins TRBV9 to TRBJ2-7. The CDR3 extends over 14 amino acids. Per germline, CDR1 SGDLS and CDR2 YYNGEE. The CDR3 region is CASSASVSSYEQYF.

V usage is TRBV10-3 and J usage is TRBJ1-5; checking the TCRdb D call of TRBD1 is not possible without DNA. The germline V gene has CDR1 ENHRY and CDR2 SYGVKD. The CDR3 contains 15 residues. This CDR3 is CAISESIRGVQPQHF.

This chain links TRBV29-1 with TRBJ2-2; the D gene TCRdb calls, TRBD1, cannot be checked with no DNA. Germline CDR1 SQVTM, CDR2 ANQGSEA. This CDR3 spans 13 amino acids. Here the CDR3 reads CSVDMGDTGELFF.

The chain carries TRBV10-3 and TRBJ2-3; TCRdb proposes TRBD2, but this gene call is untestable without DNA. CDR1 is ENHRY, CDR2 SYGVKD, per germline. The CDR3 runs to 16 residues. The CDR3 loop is CATRAGRGASTDTQYF.

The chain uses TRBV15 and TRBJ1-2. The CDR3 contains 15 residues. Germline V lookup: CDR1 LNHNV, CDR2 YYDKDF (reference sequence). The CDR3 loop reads CATSRDSQDPYRYTF. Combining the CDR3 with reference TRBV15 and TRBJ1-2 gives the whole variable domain DAMVIQNPRYQVTQFGKPVTLSCSQTLNHNVMYWYQQKSSQAPKLLFHYYDKDFNNEADTPDNFQSRRPNTSFCFLDIRSPGLGDTAMYLCATSRDSQDPYRYTFGSGTRLTVV.

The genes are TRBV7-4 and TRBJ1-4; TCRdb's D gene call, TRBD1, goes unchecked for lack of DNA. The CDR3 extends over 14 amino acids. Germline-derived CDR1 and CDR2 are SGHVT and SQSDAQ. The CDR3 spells CASSLKGAVEKLFF.

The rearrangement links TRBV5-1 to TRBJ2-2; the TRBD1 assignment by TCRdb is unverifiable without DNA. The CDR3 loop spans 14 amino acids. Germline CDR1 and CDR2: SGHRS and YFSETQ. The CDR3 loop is CASSPRTGAGELFF.

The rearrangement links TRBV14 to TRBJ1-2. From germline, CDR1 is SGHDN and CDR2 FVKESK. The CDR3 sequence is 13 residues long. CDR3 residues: CASSRQPSLGYTF.

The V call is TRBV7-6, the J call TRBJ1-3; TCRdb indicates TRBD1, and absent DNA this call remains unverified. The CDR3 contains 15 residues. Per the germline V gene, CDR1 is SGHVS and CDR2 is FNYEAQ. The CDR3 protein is CASSPRGRGGNTIYF. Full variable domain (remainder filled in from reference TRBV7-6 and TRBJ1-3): GAGVSQSPRYKVTKRGQDVALRCDPISGHVSLYWYRQALGQGPEFLTYFNYEAQQDKSGLPNDRFSAERPEGSISTLTIQRTEQRDSAMYRCASSPRGRGGNTIYFGEGSWLTVV.

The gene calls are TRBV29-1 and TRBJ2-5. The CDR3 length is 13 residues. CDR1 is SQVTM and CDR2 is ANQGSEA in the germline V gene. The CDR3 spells CSVEFTDQETQYF. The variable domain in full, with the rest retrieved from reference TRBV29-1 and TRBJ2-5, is SAVISQKPSRDICQRGTSLTIQCQVDSQVTMMFWYRQQPGQSLTLIATANQGSEATYESGFVIDKFPISRPNLTFSTLTVSNMSPEDSSIYLCSVEFTDQETQYFGPGTRLLVL.

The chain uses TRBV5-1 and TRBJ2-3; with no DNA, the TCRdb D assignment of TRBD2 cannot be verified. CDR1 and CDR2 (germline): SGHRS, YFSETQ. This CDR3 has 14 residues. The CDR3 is CASSRRPGTDTQYF. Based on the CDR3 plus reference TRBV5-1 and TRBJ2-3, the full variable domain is KAGVTQTPRYLIKTRGQQVTLSCSPISGHRSVSWYQQTPGQGLQFLFEYFSETQRNKGNFPGRFSGRQFSNSRSEMNVSTLELGDSALYLCASSRRPGTDTQYFGPGTRLTVL.